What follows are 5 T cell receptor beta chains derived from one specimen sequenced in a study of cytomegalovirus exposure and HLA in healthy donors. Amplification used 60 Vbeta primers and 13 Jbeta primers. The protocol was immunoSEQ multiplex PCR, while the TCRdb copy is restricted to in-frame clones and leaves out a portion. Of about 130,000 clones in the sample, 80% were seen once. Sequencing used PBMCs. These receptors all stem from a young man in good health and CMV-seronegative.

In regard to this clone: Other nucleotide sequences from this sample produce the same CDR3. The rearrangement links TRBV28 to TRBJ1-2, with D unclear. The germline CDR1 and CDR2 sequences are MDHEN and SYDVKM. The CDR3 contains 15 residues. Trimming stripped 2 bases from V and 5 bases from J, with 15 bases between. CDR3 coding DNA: TGTGCCAGCAGTTTAGGGGTGGCGGGGAATTATGGCTACACCTTC. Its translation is CASSLGVAGNYGYTF.

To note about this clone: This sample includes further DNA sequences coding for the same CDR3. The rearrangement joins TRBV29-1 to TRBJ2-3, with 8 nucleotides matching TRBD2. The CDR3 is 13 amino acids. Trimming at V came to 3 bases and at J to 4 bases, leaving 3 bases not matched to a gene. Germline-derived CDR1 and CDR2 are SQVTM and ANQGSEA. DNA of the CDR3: TGCAGCGTTGAGGTTAGCGGGGCAGATACGCAGTATTTT. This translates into CSVEVSGADTQYF.

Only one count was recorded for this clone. In DNA, the CDR3 is TGTGCCAGTAGTCTAGGGGGGGAGGTGCCCTACGAGCAGTACTTC. Its translation is CASSLGGEVPYEQYF. V and J are TRBV19 and TRBJ2-7; a possible D gene is TRBD2 (7 bases). Looked up from germline, CDR1 is LNHDA and CDR2 is SQIVND (reference sequence). V dropped 5 bases and J dropped 2 bases, with 16 bases sitting between them. This CDR3 has 15 amino acids.

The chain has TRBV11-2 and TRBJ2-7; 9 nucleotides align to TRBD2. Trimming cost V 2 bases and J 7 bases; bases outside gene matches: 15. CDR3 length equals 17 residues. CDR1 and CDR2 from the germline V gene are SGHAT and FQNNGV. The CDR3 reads CASSLPLAGQPLREQYF. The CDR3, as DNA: TGTGCCAGCAGCTTACCCCTAGCGGGACAGCCCCTACGAGAGCAGTACTTC.

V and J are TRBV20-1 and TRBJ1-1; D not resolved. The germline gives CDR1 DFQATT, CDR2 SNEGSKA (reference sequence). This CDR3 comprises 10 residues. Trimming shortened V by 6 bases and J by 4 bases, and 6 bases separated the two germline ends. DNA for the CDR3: TGCAGTGCGAGTAGCACTGAAGCTTTCTTT. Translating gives CSASSTEAFF.